The 2 T cell receptor beta chains below come from one sample, sequenced in a study of blood T cell repertoires in COVID-19. TCRdb's table, derived via immunoSEQ multiplex PCR, lists solely in-frame clones and lacks some. The sample includes 30,000 to 40,000 clones, 70% to 90% of them seen just once. The sample was peripheral blood. These receptors were obtained from a human donor in a cohort sampled during active COVID-19.

This clone has only a few counts. This chain uses TRBV19 with TRBJ1-6; possible D gene TRBD1, 6 bases. The CDR3 loop spans 18 amino acids. V lost 8 bases and J 0 bases, leaving 20 bases between the germline ends. Germline values: CDR1 LNHDA, CDR2 SQIVND (reference sequence). CDR3 nucleotides: TGTGCCAGTGAGGCCGGGACATCACCGAGCTCCTATAATTCACCCCTCCACTTT. It codes for CASEAGTSPSSYNSPLHF. The entire variable domain, with the rest obtained from reference TRBV19 and TRBJ1-6, is as follows: DGGITQSPKYLFRKEGQNVTLSCEQNLNHDAMYWYRQDPGQGLRLIYYSQIVNDFQKGDIAEGYSVSREKKESFPLTVTSAQKNPTAFYLCASEAGTSPSSYNSPLHFGNGTRLTVT.

The chain is built from TRBV6-2 or TRBV6-3 and TRBJ1-4; TRBD1 matches at 7 bases. The CDR3 sequence is 14 residues long. From germline, CDR1 is MNHEY and CDR2 SVGEGT. The junction had 5 bases not matched to a gene; V was cut back by 6 bases and J by 4 bases. The CDR3 DNA reads TGTGCCAGCAGCCCGGGACAGCTTAATGAAAAACTGTTTTTT. Its protein product is CASSPGQLNEKLFF.